The clone carrying this T cell receptor (beta chain) showed up many times. This specimen comes from a study of T cells in Graves' hyperthyroidism and ophthalmopathy. The CDR3 is 17 residues long. J was trimmed by 1 base and V by 1 base; bases with no gene match: 6. Germline V gene lookup returns CDR1 SNHLY and CDR2 FYNNEI. Uncontrolled infection, other autoimmune disease, pregnancy or lactation led to exclusion. The study based diagnoses on clinical symptoms, serum thyroxine and TRAb, thyroid ultrasound and orbital computed tomography. TCR beta CDR3 regions were amplified from RNA transcripts. During a first-round RT-PCR of the TCR CDR3, the HTBI primer set was used. TCRdb re-called the multiplex PCR reads through MiXCR, storing one row per CDR3 protein. Of 600,000 to 650,000 distinct CDR3 sequences listed, 15% to 20% are singletons.

Sequenced sample: blood. The receptor was derived from a young woman with Graves' hyperthyroidism. This sequence joins TRBV2 and TRBJ2-3, with 9 bases matching TRBD2. CDR3 residues: CASSEGGRALGTDTQYF. The CDR3 DNA reads TGTGCCAGCAGTGAAGGCGGGAGGGCCCTAGGCACAGATACGCAGTATTTT.